This TCR beta chain was captured in a study of T-cell memory formation after mild COVID-19. TCRdb independently ran MiXCR on the 5' RACE reads; one entry per CDR3 protein. Of about 270,000 distinct CDR3 sequences in the sample, 15% are singletons; the top ten hold 2% to 2.5%. V was pared by 5 bases and J by 1 base, with 7 bases of the junction left unmatched. This CDR3 region has 16 residues. Germline values: CDR1 SGHTA, CDR2 FQGNSA. V and J are TRBV7-2 and TRBJ2-2; 7 bases fit TRBD1. The TCR sequence derives from an adult woman who had mild COVID-19 (a few samples of this study predate the infection). Cell type and time point are not known. The sequencing sample was made of PBMCs or a T cell subset sorted from them (not recorded which). CDR3 sequence: CASSPQGQRNTGELFF. The CDR3 DNA sequence: TGTGCCAGCAGCCCGCAGGGACAGAGGAACACCGGGGAGCTGTTTTTT.